This TCR beta chain was identified in a study of blood T cell repertoires in COVID-19. Study overall: Donors in the United States, Italy and Spain gave samples during acute or convalescent COVID-19. T cells, B-cell-depleted T cells, or PBMCs provided the cDNA or gDNA that served as material.

Methods used by the authors: Estimation of nucleated cell counts was performed using reference gene primer amplification. TCRdb's copy holds only in-frame clones and misses some; the assay was immunoSEQ multiplex PCR. V, J and clone size are taken as reported in that table, and D and trimming were inferred from the DNA itself. The table records 130,000 to 150,000 clones, almost 85% of them present only once. This clone has just a few counts. Looked up from germline, CDR1 is ENHRY and CDR2 is SYGVKD. The CDR3 extends over 15 amino acids. Trimming removed 10 bases from V and 5 bases from J, with 21 bases in between.

V gene TRBV10-3 combines with J gene TRBJ2-1, with D perhaps TRBD2 (6 bases). This TCR derives from a human donor with acute or convalescent COVID-19. The donor label of this sample is uncertain. The specimen sequenced was peripheral blood. CDR3 nucleotides: TGTGCCACGCGGGGAACCTACCCTGGGGACAATGAGCAGTTCTTC. Translating gives CATRGTYPGDNEQFF.